This TCR beta chain was retrieved from a study of blood T cell repertoires in COVID-19. Background on the study: Sample material is recorded as cDNA or gDNA derived from T cells, B-cell-depleted T cells, or PBMCs.

V shed 1 base, J shed 1 base, and the junction held 0 bases outside the gene matches. From germline, CDR1 is SGHAT and CDR2 FQNNGV. CDR3 length: 14 amino acids. Sequenced by immunoSEQ multiplex PCR; TCRdb stores in-frame clones only, minus some. The table lists about 260,000 clones, roughly 88% of them singletons. This clone occurred a few times. Sample: peripheral blood. This rearrangement joins TRBV11-2 to TRBJ1-1; the match to TRBD1 covers 7 bases. The TCR comes from a human donor in a cohort sampled during active COVID-19. The CDR3 DNA sequence: TGTGCCAGCAGCTTAGGACAGGGGAACACTGAAGCTTTCTTT. Translated, it gives CASSLGQGNTEAFF.